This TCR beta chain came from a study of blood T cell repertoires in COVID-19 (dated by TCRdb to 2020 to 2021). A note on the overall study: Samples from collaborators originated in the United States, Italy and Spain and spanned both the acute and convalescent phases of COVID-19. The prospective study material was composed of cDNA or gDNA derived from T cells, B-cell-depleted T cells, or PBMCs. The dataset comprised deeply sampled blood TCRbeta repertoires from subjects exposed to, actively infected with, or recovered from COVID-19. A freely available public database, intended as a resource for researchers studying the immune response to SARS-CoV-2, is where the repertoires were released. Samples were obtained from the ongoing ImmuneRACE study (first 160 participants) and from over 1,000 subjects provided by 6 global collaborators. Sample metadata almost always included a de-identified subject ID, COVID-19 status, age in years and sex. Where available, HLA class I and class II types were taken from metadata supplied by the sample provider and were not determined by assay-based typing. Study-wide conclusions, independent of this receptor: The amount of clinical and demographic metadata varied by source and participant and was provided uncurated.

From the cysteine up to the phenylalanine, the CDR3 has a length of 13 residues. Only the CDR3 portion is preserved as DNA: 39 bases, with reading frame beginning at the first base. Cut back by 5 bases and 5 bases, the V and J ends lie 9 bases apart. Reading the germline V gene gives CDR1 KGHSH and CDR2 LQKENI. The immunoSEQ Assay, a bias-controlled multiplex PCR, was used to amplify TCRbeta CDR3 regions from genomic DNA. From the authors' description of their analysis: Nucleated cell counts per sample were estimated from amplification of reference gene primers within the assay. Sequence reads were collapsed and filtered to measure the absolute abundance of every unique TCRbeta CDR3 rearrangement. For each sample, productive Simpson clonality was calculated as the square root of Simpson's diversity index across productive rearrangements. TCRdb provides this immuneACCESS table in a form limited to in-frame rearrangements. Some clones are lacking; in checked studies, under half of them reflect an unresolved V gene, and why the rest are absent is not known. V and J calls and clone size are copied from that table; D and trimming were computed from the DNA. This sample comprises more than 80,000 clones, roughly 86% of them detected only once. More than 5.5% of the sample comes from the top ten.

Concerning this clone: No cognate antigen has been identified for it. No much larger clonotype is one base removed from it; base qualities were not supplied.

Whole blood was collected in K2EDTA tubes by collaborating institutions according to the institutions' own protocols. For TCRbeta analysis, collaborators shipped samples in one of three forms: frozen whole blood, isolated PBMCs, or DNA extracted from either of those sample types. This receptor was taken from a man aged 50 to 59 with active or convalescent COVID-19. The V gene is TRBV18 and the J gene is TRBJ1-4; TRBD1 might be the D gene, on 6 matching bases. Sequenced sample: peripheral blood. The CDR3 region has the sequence CASSSTGNEKLFF. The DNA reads TGTGCCAGCTCAAGTACAGGGAATGAAAAACTGTTTTTT.